A single sample is the source of the 30 T cell receptor beta chains below, sequenced in a study of graft-versus-host responses after intestinal transplantation. Measured with immunoSEQ multiplex PCR; TCRdb has only the in-frame clones, and not every one. The sample comprises tens of thousands of clones, 85% to 95% of which are singletons, and over 40% rests with the top ten. This sample comprised PBMCs, obtained about 250 days after intestinal transplant. The receptors were sampled from a human patient who received an intestinal transplant, so some T cells may come from the graft donor.

The chain uses TRBV5-4 and TRBJ2-1, with 10 positions matching TRBD2. The CDR3 runs to 15 residues. Germline trimming cut 4 bases from V and 6 bases from J; bases unmatched to any gene: 7. The germline CDR1 and CDR2 sequences are SGHNT and YYREEE (reference sequence). The CDR3 DNA sequence: TGTGCCAGCAGCAGAACTAGCGGGATACGCAATGAGCAGTTCTTC. Translated, it gives CASSRTSGIRNEQFF.

This chain joins TRBV7-9 and TRBJ2-1; D not resolved. This CDR3 has 14 amino acids. Germline CDR1 SEHNR, CDR2 FQNEAQ (reference sequence). Between the trimmed V and J ends, which lost 1 base and 4 bases, there was a span of 8 bases. The CDR3 sequence: CASSLVTGYNEQFF. The CDR3 bases are TGTGCCAGCAGCTTAGTCACGGGTTACAATGAGCAGTTCTTC.

The V call is TRBV5-8, the J call TRBJ2-1, with 10 bases matching TRBD2. Losses at the gene ends were 4 bases for V and 6 bases for J; bases not matched to a gene: 7. The CDR3 extends over 15 amino acids. Germline-derived CDR1 and CDR2 are SGHTS and YDEGEE. The CDR3 coding sequence is TGTGCCAGCAGCCCGGGACTAGCGCGCGGCAATGAGCAGTTCTTC. This translates into CASSPGLARGNEQFF. Together with reference TRBV5-8 and TRBJ2-1, the CDR3 gives the full variable domain: EAGVTQSPTHLIKTRGQQATLRCSPISGHTSVYWYQQALGLGLQFLLWYDEGEERNRGNFPPRFSGRQFPNYSSELNVNALELEDSALYLCASSPGLARGNEQFFGPGTRLTVL.

CDR3 nucleotides: TGTGCCAGCAGCGGTGACAGGGGCATCTACGAGCAGTACTTC. Amino acid sequence: CASSGDRGIYEQYF. The rearrangement links TRBV2 to TRBJ2-7, with 8 bases lining up with TRBD1. The CDR3 has 14 amino acids. The J segment lost 3 bases and the V segment lost 6 bases, leaving 7 bases of the junction unmatched. The germline gives CDR1 SNHLY, CDR2 FYNNEI. Full variable domain (missing parts from reference TRBV2 and TRBJ2-7): EPEVTQTPSHQVTQMGQEVILRCVPISNHLYFYWYRQILGQKVEFLVSFYNNEISEKSEIFDDQFSVERPDGSNFTLKIRSTKLEDSAMYFCASSGDRGIYEQYFGPGTRLTVT.

This clone has only one observation. This CDR3 is CASSLEAGGTGELFF. CDR3 sequence (DNA): TGTGCCAGCAGCTTAGAAGCGGGAGGAACCGGGGAGCTGTTTTTT. The chain carries TRBV11-2 and TRBJ2-2; the match to TRBD2 covers 9 bases. CDR1 and CDR2 (germline): SGHAT, FQNNGV. The CDR3 is 15 residues long. The trim removed 0 bases at V and 5 bases at J, leaving 1 base unmatched.

Only one count was recorded for this clone. The rearrangement links TRBV5-6 to TRBJ1-3; D is ambiguous. Germline V gene sequence: CDR1 SGHDT, CDR2 YYEEEE. Deletions cut 0 bases from V and 2 bases from J, with 9 bases between. The CDR3 covers 15 residues. The CDR3 spells CASSLALQTGNTIYF. CDR3 DNA sequence: TGTGCCAGCAGCTTGGCCCTACAGACTGGAAACACCATATATTTT.

The gene calls are TRBV5-6 and TRBJ1-1; no clear D gene. This CDR3 is 15 amino acids long. Trimming removed 2 bases at V and 0 bases at J, with 11 bases between. CDR1 and CDR2 from the germline V gene are SGHDT and YYEEEE. Written as DNA, the CDR3 is TGTGCCAGCAGCTTCTTGGGCGGTATGAACACTGAAGCTTTCTTT. This translates into CASSFLGGMNTEAFF.

The rearrangement uses TRBV28 and TRBJ2-1, with 12 bases that match TRBD2. Germline CDR1 MDHEN, CDR2 SYDVKM. The CDR3 is 15 residues long. The J segment lost 8 bases and the V segment lost 5 bases, leaving 7 bases of the junction unmatched. The CDR3 loop reads CASSPLAGGGDEQFF. The CDR3 nucleotides read TGTGCCAGCAGTCCCCTAGCGGGAGGGGGCGATGAGCAGTTCTTC.

The chain uses TRBV30 and TRBJ1-1, with D maybe TRBD1 (6 bases). The CDR3 length is 13 residues. CDR1 is GTSNPN, CDR2 SVGIG, per germline (reference sequence). V lost 0 bases, J lost 5 bases, and 10 bases lay in between. The CDR3 is CAWSVTRGTEAFF. In DNA, the CDR3 is TGTGCCTGGAGTGTAACCAGGGGAACTGAAGCTTTCTTT.

The rearrangement joins TRBV7-8 to TRBJ1-1; D gene ambiguous. The V and J ends lost 4 bases and 6 bases respectively, with 15 bases between them. This CDR3 has 14 residues. CDR1 SGHVS and CDR2 FQNEAQ come from the germline V gene. Here the CDR3 DNA reads TGTGCCAGCAGCTCCGCTCGAAAGTTCCCTGAAGCTTTCTTT. It codes for CASSSARKFPEAFF.

This clone has only one observation. This rearrangement joins TRBV7-9 to TRBJ2-7, with a weak D call TRBD2 (6 bases). CDR3 length equals 15 residues. Germline V gene data show CDR1 as SEHNR and CDR2 as FQNEAQ (reference sequence). The V end lost 0 bases, the J end lost 7 bases, and 16 bases lay between the germline ends. CDR3: CASSLAGGLSEEQYF. The DNA for the CDR3 is TGTGCCAGCAGCTTAGCGGGGGGACTTTCCGAGGAGCAGTACTTC.

The chain carries TRBV5-1 and TRBJ2-5; TRBD1 matches at 7 bases. Germline CDR1 is SGHRS and CDR2 is YFSETQ. CDR3 size: 15 residues. After removal of 5 bases from V and 3 bases from J, the junction contained 10 bases not matched to a gene. CDR3 DNA sequence: TGCGCCAGCAGGTATATGACAGGGAGAGAAGAGACCCAGTACTTC. This codes for CASRYMTGREETQYF.

This chain joins TRBV6-4 and TRBJ2-6; D possibly corresponds to TRBD1 (6 bases). The V end was cut by 4 bases, the J end by 0 bases, with 13 bases between. This CDR3 contains 17 residues. The germline gives CDR1 MRHNA, CDR2 SNTAGT. The CDR3: CASSAQDRDSGANVLTF. The CDR3, as DNA: TGTGCCAGCAGTGCCCAGGACAGAGACTCTGGGGCCAACGTCCTGACTTTC.

The CDR3 region is CASSLDRVGTDTQYF. The CDR3 DNA sequence: TGTGCCAGCAGCTTGGACAGGGTCGGCACAGATACGCAGTATTTT. The chain combines TRBV11-3 with TRBJ2-3; 8 bases line up with TRBD1. CDR1 and CDR2 from the germline V gene are SGHNT and YENEEA. V shed 3 bases and J 1 base; nucleotides not matched to a gene: 3. CDR3 length: 15 residues. Variable domain in full (rest from reference TRBV11-3 and TRBJ2-3): EAGVVQSPRYKIIEKKQPVAFWCNPISGHNTLYWYLQNLGQGPELLIRYENEEAVDDSQLPKDRFSAERLKGVDSTLKIQPAELGDSAVYLCASSLDRVGTDTQYFGPGTRLTVL.

The chain carries TRBV2 and TRBJ2-3; D is possibly TRBD1 (5 bases). V dropped 3 bases and J dropped 4 bases, with 11 bases sitting between them. The CDR3 contains 14 residues. Germline V gene lookup returns CDR1 SNHLY and CDR2 FYNNEI. The CDR3 region is CASSDSRVADTQYF. CDR3 nucleotide sequence: TGTGCCAGCAGTGACTCCAGGGTGGCAGATACGCAGTATTTT.

Note on this clone: In the same sample, other DNA sequences code for this CDR3. This chain joins TRBV11-2 and TRBJ1-1; D is possibly TRBD1 (5 bases). Trimming stripped 0 bases from V and 4 bases from J, with 6 bases between. Per germline, CDR1 SGHAT and CDR2 FQNNGV. The CDR3 is made up of 13 amino acids. The CDR3 DNA follows: TGTGCCAGCAGCTTAGACAGGGCCACTGAAGCTTTCTTT. Its translation: CASSLDRATEAFF.

The genes are TRBV7-9 and TRBJ2-7; D unresolved. V was pared by 2 bases and J by 1 base, with 6 bases between. CDR3 length: 13 residues. Per germline, CDR1 SEHNR and CDR2 FQNEAQ (reference sequence). The CDR3 bases are TGTGCCAGCAGCTTAACGGAATCCTACGAGCAGTACTTC. Its protein is CASSLTESYEQYF.

This chain connects TRBV2 to TRBJ2-5; 11 bases are shared with TRBD2. The germline V gene has CDR1 SNHLY and CDR2 FYNNEI. V lost 7 bases to trimming and J lost 2 bases; unmatched junction nucleotides: 9. The CDR3 runs to 16 residues. CDR3: CASKTSGRGQQETQYF. For the CDR3, the DNA is TGTGCCAGCAAAACTAGCGGGAGAGGGCAACAAGAGACCCAGTACTTC. Looking up the rest from reference TRBV2 and TRBJ2-5 gives the full variable domain: EPEVTQTPSHQVTQMGQEVILRCVPISNHLYFYWYRQILGQKVEFLVSFYNNEISEKSEIFDDQFSVERPDGSNFTLKIRSTKLEDSAMYFCASKTSGRGQQETQYFGPGTRLLVL.

The chain recombines TRBV19 with TRBJ2-5; D is perhaps TRBD1 (5 bases). CDR1 LNHDA and CDR2 SQIVND come from the germline V gene (reference sequence). The CDR3 has 14 amino acids. Between the trimmed V and J ends, which lost 5 bases and 2 bases, there was a span of 12 bases. CDR3 sequence (DNA): TGTGCCAGTAGTTACAGGAGCCTTCAAGAGACCCAGTACTTC. This sequence encodes CASSYRSLQETQYF. Full variable domain (missing parts from reference TRBV19 and TRBJ2-5): DGGITQSPKYLFRKEGQNVTLSCEQNLNHDAMYWYRQDPGQGLRLIYYSQIVNDFQKGDIAEGYSVSREKKESFPLTVTSAQKNPTAFYLCASSYRSLQETQYFGPGTRLLVL.

The chain combines TRBV7-6 with TRBJ2-5; D might be TRBD2 (6 bases). V lost 6 bases and J 0 bases, leaving 20 bases between the germline ends. This CDR3 contains 17 residues. CDR1 and CDR2 (germline): SGHVS, FNYEAQ. The DNA of the CDR3 is TGTGCCAGCAGGAAGGAGGGTGGTACGCTGTACCAAGAGACCCAGTACTTC. As protein: CASRKEGGTLYQETQYF.

J is TRBJ1-4 and V is TRBV11-2; D remains unclear. V lost 3 bases to trimming and J lost 3 bases, with 14 bases between them. CDR3 length: 16 residues. Per the germline V gene, CDR1 is SGHAT and CDR2 is FQNNGV. In DNA form, the CDR3 reads TGTGCCAGCAGCTTGGATTCGAGGAACGCTAATGAAAAACTGTTTTTT. Its translation: CASSLDSRNANEKLFF.

This rearrangement joins TRBV10-1 to TRBJ2-3; D remains unclear. The germline V gene has CDR1 WNHNN and CDR2 SYGVQD (reference sequence). Trimming took off 2 bases at V and 0 bases at J, with 9 bases between the two ends. CDR3 length equals 15 residues. Here the CDR3 reads CASSERTGSTDTQYF. CDR3 in DNA: TGCGCCAGCAGTGAGAGGACCGGTAGCACAGATACGCAGTATTTT.

This clone appeared a single time. The J gene is TRBJ2-1, the V gene TRBV19, with a possible D match to TRBD2 (5 bases). The germline V gene encodes CDR1 LNHDA and CDR2 SQIVND (reference sequence). The CDR3 contains 15 residues. The V end lost 5 bases, the J end lost 0 bases, and 11 bases lay between the germline ends. CDR3 sequence reads: CASSGTGSSYNEQFF. CDR3 nucleotides: TGTGCCAGTAGTGGTACGGGGAGCTCCTACAATGAGCAGTTCTTC.

In this sample, this clone is medium-sized. The chain carries TRBV11-2 and TRBJ2-7; TRBD1 agrees at 9 bases. This CDR3 spans 17 amino acids. CDR1 is SGHAT, CDR2 FQNNGV, per germline. After removal of 5 bases from V and 7 bases from J, the junction contained 18 bases not matched to a gene. The CDR3 coding sequence is TGTGCCAGCAGCCCAAAAACCGAGGGACAGGGTTATAGGGAGCAGTACTTC. This encodes CASSPKTEGQGYREQYF.

The CDR3 here is CASSDSSVLANKNEQFF. CDR3 sequence (DNA): TGTGCCAGCAGTGACTCGTCGGTACTAGCGAATAAGAATGAGCAGTTCTTC. The chain joins TRBV6-4 to TRBJ2-1, with 7 bases fitting TRBD2. Unmatched junction bases numbered 12, after V lost 0 bases and J lost 7 bases. This CDR3 spans 17 amino acids. Looked up from germline, CDR1 is MRHNA and CDR2 is SNTAGT.

The gene calls are TRBV6-6 and TRBJ2-2; maybe TRBD1 (6 bases). V lost 0 bases, J lost 1 base, and 6 bases lay in between. CDR3 length: 15 amino acids. CDR1 and CDR2 (germline): MNHNY, SVGAGI (reference sequence). In nucleotides, the CDR3 is TGTGCCAGCAGTTACTCGGACAGGAACACCGGGGAGCTGTTTTTT. Translating gives CASSYSDRNTGELFF.

The chain joins TRBV9 to TRBJ2-3, with 8 bases fitting TRBD2. The germline gives CDR1 SGDLS, CDR2 YYNGEE. The V segment lost 3 bases and the J segment 2 bases; nucleotides outside the gene matches: 8. The CDR3 contains 16 residues. The CDR3 nucleotides are TGTGCCAGCAGCGGCCCCGGGACTAGGGACACAGATACGCAGTATTTT. It specifies CASSGPGTRDTDTQYF.

V usage is TRBV2 and J usage is TRBJ1-1; unclear D gene. Trimming stripped 3 bases from V and 0 bases from J, with 14 bases between. This CDR3 region has 16 residues. Per germline, CDR1 SNHLY and CDR2 FYNNEI. CDR3 residues: CASSDRTDSLNTEAFF. DNA of the CDR3: TGTGCCAGCAGTGACCGCACAGATAGTTTGAACACTGAAGCTTTCTTT.

The CDR3 sequence is CASSYTTGTSVNEQFF. The CDR3, as DNA: TGTGCCAGCAGTTACACGACCGGGACTAGCGTCAATGAGCAGTTCTTC. The genes are TRBV6-5 and TRBJ2-1, with TRBD2 matching 10 bases. The CDR3 is 16 residues long. The J segment lost 6 bases and the V segment lost 2 bases, leaving 7 bases of the junction unmatched. The germline V gene has CDR1 MNHEY and CDR2 SVGAGI.

The J gene is TRBJ2-1, the V gene TRBV5-1, with 10 nucleotides matching TRBD2. The trim removed 4 bases at V and 4 bases at J, leaving 2 bases unmatched. The CDR3 totals 14 residues. Germline assignment: CDR1 SGHRS and CDR2 YFSETQ. The CDR3 loop is CASSGTSAYNEQFF. The DNA for the CDR3 is TGCGCCAGCAGCGGGACTAGCGCATACAATGAGCAGTTCTTC.